These T cell receptor beta chains were read from a single sample in a study of CD8 T cells in Susac syndrome. Using its own MiXCR run on the immunoSEQ multiplex PCR reads, TCRdb lists one record per CDR3 protein. The top ten clones hold nearly 0.085% of a sample with around 140,000 distinct CDR3 sequences, approximately 93% of them seen once. Sequencing input: CD4+ T cells from PBMCs. Every receptor here comes from a human donor in good health. CDR3s include the opening cysteine and the closing phenylalanine or tryptophan. The D gene is left open where the match is weak. Clone size is shown for a subset of rows, as once, few, many or a class of expanded clone.

J gene: TRBJ2-3
CDR3 length: 15
D gene: TRBD2
clone size: -
V gene: TRBV6-1
CDR3 DNA: TGTGCCAGCAGTACCCTGCCGGGAGGGAGGGATACGCAGTATTTT
CDR3 protein: CASSTLPGGRDTQYF

J gene: TRBJ2-3
CDR3 length: 20
D gene: TRBD1
clone size: -
V gene: TRBV27
CDR3 DNA: TGTGCCAGCAGTTTAGTATTGGGGACAGGAGCCCTGTTTAGCACAGATACGCAGTATTTT
CDR3 protein: CASSLVLGTGALFSTDTQYF

J gene: TRBJ2-5
CDR3 length: 16
D gene: TRBD2
clone size: -
V gene: TRBV20-1
CDR3 DNA: TGCAGTGCTAGAGAAGGCCGACTAGCGGGAGAAGAGACCCAGTACTTC
CDR3 protein: CSAREGRLAGEETQYF

J gene: TRBJ2-7
CDR3 length: 12
D gene: -
clone size: -
V gene: TRBV6-1
CDR3 DNA: TGTGCCAGCAGTCAGTCTTACTACGAGCAGTACTTC
CDR3 protein: CASSQSYYEQYF

J gene: TRBJ2-3
CDR3 length: 14
D gene: -
clone size: -
V gene: TRBV5-6
CDR3 DNA: TGTGCCAGCAGCTTTAGCTTACTCACAGATACGCAGTATTTT
CDR3 protein: CASSFSLLTDTQYF

J gene: TRBJ2-5
CDR3 length: 14
D gene: -
clone size: -
V gene: TRBV28
CDR3 DNA: TGTGCCAGCAGTTTAGAGGGTGGGCGAGAGACCCAGTACTTC
CDR3 protein: CASSLEGGRETQYF

J gene: TRBJ2-1
CDR3 length: 14
D gene: -
clone size: -
V gene: TRBV12-3/TRBV12-4
CDR3 DNA: TGTGCCAGCAGTTTAGCGCCCAGGGGCGATGAGCAGTTCTTC
CDR3 protein: CASSLAPRGDEQFF

J gene: TRBJ2-1
CDR3 length: 13
D gene: -
clone size: once
V gene: TRBV27
CDR3 DNA: TGTGCCAGCAGACGGGACCCGAACTATGAGCAGTTCTTC
CDR3 protein: CASRRDPNYEQFF

J gene: TRBJ1-2
CDR3 length: 16
D gene: -
clone size: -
V gene: TRBV20-1
CDR3 DNA: TGCAGTGCTAGCCGGTTGAGTAAGGGCAAAAAGTATGGCTACACCTTC
CDR3 protein: CSASRLSKGKKYGYTF

J gene: TRBJ2-2
CDR3 length: 14
D gene: -
clone size: once
V gene: TRBV20-1
CDR3 DNA: TGCAGTGCTAGAGTTTCTGGAAGGACCGGGGAGCTGTTTTTT
CDR3 protein: CSARVSGRTGELFF

J gene: TRBJ2-3
CDR3 length: 16
D gene: -
clone size: -
V gene: TRBV12-3/TRBV12-4
CDR3 DNA: TGTGCCAGCAGCTCTCAGGGGACCATACCCACAGATACGCAGTATTTT
CDR3 protein: CASSSQGTIPTDTQYF

J gene: TRBJ1-5
CDR3 length: 16
D gene: TRBD1
clone size: -
V gene: TRBV18
CDR3 DNA: TGTGCCAGCTCACGGGACAGGGGGCGCGTCCATCAGCCCCAGCATTTT
CDR3 protein: CASSRDRGRVHQPQHF

J gene: TRBJ1-1
CDR3 length: 13
D gene: TRBD1
clone size: -
V gene: TRBV20-1
CDR3 DNA: TGCAGTGCAACCGGGACAGTGAACACTGAAGCTTTCTTT
CDR3 protein: CSATGTVNTEAFF

J gene: TRBJ2-7
CDR3 length: 15
D gene: TRBD2
clone size: -
V gene: TRBV7-2
CDR3 DNA: TGTGCCAGCAGCTTCCGACTAGCGGGGTCCTACGAGCAGTACTTC
CDR3 protein: CASSFRLAGSYEQYF

J gene: TRBJ2-7
CDR3 length: 13
D gene: -
clone size: -
V gene: TRBV28
CDR3 DNA: TGTGCCAGCAGTTACGGACCAAACTACGAGCAGTACTTC
CDR3 protein: CASSYGPNYEQYF

J gene: TRBJ2-2
CDR3 length: 19
D gene: TRBD2
clone size: -
V gene: TRBV4-2
CDR3 DNA: TGTGCCAGCAGCCCGGGGGCTAGCGGGACCAAGACGGGGACCGGGGAGCTGTTTTTT
CDR3 protein: CASSPGASGTKTGTGELFF

J gene: TRBJ1-2
CDR3 length: 13
D gene: TRBD1
clone size: few
V gene: TRBV2
CDR3 DNA: TGTGCCAGCAGTGAGGGACAGGTCTATGGCTACACCTTC
CDR3 protein: CASSEGQVYGYTF

J gene: TRBJ2-1
CDR3 length: 15
D gene: TRBD1
clone size: -
V gene: TRBV19
CDR3 DNA: TGTGCCAGTAGCACCGGGACAGGGGGCTACAATGAGCAGTTCTTC
CDR3 protein: CASSTGTGGYNEQFF

J gene: TRBJ2-1
CDR3 length: 16
D gene: -
clone size: -
V gene: TRBV3-1
CDR3 DNA: TGTGCCAGCAGCCAAGATCGCAGCGGGCGATACAATGAGCAGTTCTTC
CDR3 protein: CASSQDRSGRYNEQFF

J gene: TRBJ2-3
CDR3 length: 15
D gene: TRBD2
clone size: -
V gene: TRBV12-3/TRBV12-4
CDR3 DNA: TGTGCCAGCAGTTTTAGCGGGGAGGGGATAGATACGCAGTATTTT
CDR3 protein: CASSFSGEGIDTQYF

J gene: TRBJ2-1
CDR3 length: 16
D gene: -
clone size: -
V gene: TRBV5-1
CDR3 DNA: TGCGCCAGCAGCCCCCGGGGGCCAGGGGGTCCAAATGAGCAGTTCTTC
CDR3 protein: CASSPRGPGGPNEQFF

J gene: TRBJ2-2
CDR3 length: 16
D gene: -
clone size: -
V gene: TRBV12-3/TRBV12-4
CDR3 DNA: TGTGCCAGCAGTACGGCGGGCGCTAGCCTCACCGGGGAGCTGTTTTTT
CDR3 protein: CASSTAGASLTGELFF

J gene: TRBJ2-1
CDR3 length: 17
D gene: -
clone size: -
V gene: TRBV20-1
CDR3 DNA: TGCAGTGCTGTCTTCTCTAGCGCCGCCAGCTCCTACAATGAGCAGTTCTTC
CDR3 protein: CSAVFSSAASSYNEQFF

J gene: TRBJ1-2
CDR3 length: 16
D gene: -
clone size: -
V gene: TRBV7-8
CDR3 DNA: TGTGCCAGCAGCTCAGTGGGACTTTTTATTAACTATGGCTACACCTTC
CDR3 protein: CASSSVGLFINYGYTF

J gene: TRBJ2-5
CDR3 length: 16
D gene: -
clone size: once
V gene: TRBV18
CDR3 DNA: TGTGCCAGCTCACCACAAAGGGTTAGCATCGGGGAGACCCAGTACTTC
CDR3 protein: CASSPQRVSIGETQYF

J gene: TRBJ2-2
CDR3 length: 15
D gene: -
clone size: -
V gene: TRBV5-4
CDR3 DNA: TGTGCCAGCAGCTTGGGACATTCTAACACCGGGGAGCTGTTTTTT
CDR3 protein: CASSLGHSNTGELFF

J gene: TRBJ1-2
CDR3 length: 15
D gene: -
clone size: -
V gene: TRBV12-5
CDR3 DNA: TGTGCTAGTGGTACCAGGGCAGGTGGGGGCTATGGCTACACCTTC
CDR3 protein: CASGTRAGGGYGYTF

J gene: TRBJ1-2
CDR3 length: 13
D gene: -
clone size: -
V gene: TRBV10-2
CDR3 DNA: TGCGCCAGCAGTGATGGGATAAACTATGGCTACACCTTC
CDR3 protein: CASSDGINYGYTF

J gene: TRBJ2-1
CDR3 length: 14
D gene: -
clone size: -
V gene: TRBV27
CDR3 DNA: TGTGCCAGCAGTTTTGGGCTGTCGGGCAATGAGCAGTTCTTC
CDR3 protein: CASSFGLSGNEQFF

J gene: TRBJ2-2
CDR3 length: 15
D gene: TRBD1
clone size: -
V gene: TRBV20-1
CDR3 DNA: TGCAGTGCCTGGGACAGGGGGACGAACACCGGGGAGCTGTTTTTT
CDR3 protein: CSAWDRGTNTGELFF

J gene: TRBJ2-5
CDR3 length: 15
D gene: TRBD2
clone size: once
V gene: TRBV7-9
CDR3 DNA: TGTGCCAGCACTGACGCTAGCGGGGACCAAGAGACCCAGTACTTC
CDR3 protein: CASTDASGDQETQYF